The 2 T cell receptor beta chains below come from one sample, sequenced in a study of cytomegalovirus exposure and HLA in healthy donors. Profiled with immunoSEQ multiplex PCR; TCRdb holds only in-frame clones, not every one. The sample has over 200,000 clones, around 86% seen once. The material sequenced was PBMCs. All receptors come from a woman younger than 35 in good health and CMV-seropositive.

CDR3 protein: CASSLVASMQYEQYF. CDR3 DNA sequence: TGTGCCAGCAGCTTAGTAGCCAGTATGCAATACGAGCAGTACTTC. The chain joins TRBV7-9 to TRBJ2-7; D unclear. CDR3 length: 15 amino acids. V lost 1 base to trimming and J lost 4 bases, with 14 bases between them. Germline assignment: CDR1 SEHNR and CDR2 FQNEAQ (reference sequence).

In this sample, this clone turned up once. The chain joins TRBV5-8 to TRBJ2-3; the match to TRBD2 covers 9 bases. Germline V gene sequence: CDR1 SGHTS, CDR2 YDEGEE. Trimming took 0 bases from V and 0 from J; bases not matched to a gene: 2. The CDR3 spans 16 residues. The CDR3, as DNA: TGTGCCAGCAGCTTGGGGCTAGCGGGGAGCACAGATACGCAGTATTTT. It encodes CASSLGLAGSTDTQYF.